These 26 T cell receptor beta chains were sequenced from one sample in a study of CD8+CD57+ T cells in acquired aplastic anemia. According to the study, genomic DNA was the template for TCR beta VDJ and CDR3 profiling. TCRdb re-derived calls from the reads in MiXCR, one entry per CDR3 protein. The sample holds about 200,000 distinct CDR3 sequences, 34% seen once. The material sequenced was sorted CD4+, CD8+, or CD8+CD57+ T cells (not recorded which) from PBMCs. Receptors originate from a human donor in good health, serving as a control.

This rearrangement joins TRBV25-1 to TRBJ2-3; perhaps TRBD2 as D (5 bases). The CDR3 contains 13 residues. Trimming left V 7 bases short and J 4 bases short, with 12 bases between. Germline V gives CDR1 MGHDK, CDR2 SYGVNS. The CDR3 is CASNGVGADTQYF. The CDR3 coding sequence is TGTGCCAGCAACGGGGTTGGCGCAGATACGCAGTATTTT.

This clonotype was observed many times. The V and J genes are TRBV19 and TRBJ2-1; D might be TRBD2 (5 bases). Trimming removed 3 bases from V and 6 bases from J, with 18 bases in between. The CDR3 spans 16 residues. The V gene's germline CDR1 is LNHDA and CDR2 SQIVND (reference sequence). Here the CDR3 reads CASSITSGRGINEQFF. CDR3 bases: TGTGCCAGTAGTATTACCTCGGGGAGAGGGATCAATGAGCAGTTCTTC.

This clonotype was observed many times. V and J are TRBV7-6 and TRBJ2-1; D unresolved. From germline, CDR1 is SGHVS and CDR2 FNYEAQ. There are 12 residues in the CDR3. V was clipped by 2 bases and J by 8 bases, with 7 bases between them. The CDR3 nucleotides are TGTGCCAGCAGCTTATACATGGATGAGCAGTTCTTC. Protein product: CASSLYMDEQFF.

The chain carries TRBV20-1 and TRBJ2-7; D gene uncertain. The V and J ends lost 3 bases and 12 bases respectively, with 21 bases between them. CDR1 and CDR2 from the germline V gene are DFQATT and SNEGSKA (reference sequence). The CDR3 runs 13 residues. The CDR3 region has the DNA TGCAGTGCTAGGGCTGCAAATAATTACGAGTGGTACTTC. This translates into CSARAANNYEWYF.

The V and J genes are TRBV5-1 and TRBJ2-4; 9 positions match TRBD2. The CDR3 has 18 amino acids. V lost 0 bases, J lost 0 bases, and 7 bases stayed unmatched. Germline lookup yields CDR1 SGHRS and CDR2 YFSETQ. The CDR3 nucleotides read TGCGCCAGCAGCTTGGTTCCTAGCGGGATCGGAGCCAAAAACATTCAGTACTTC. Protein product: CASSLVPSGIGAKNIQYF.

This clonotype was observed many times. The rearrangement links TRBV5-5 to TRBJ1-2; D is unclear. The germline CDR1 and CDR2 sequences are SGHKS and YYEKEE (reference sequence). CDR3 length: 14 residues. The V gene lost 0 bases and the J gene lost 8 bases, with 14 bases spanning the gap. DNA of the CDR3: TGTGCCAGCAGCTTGGGGGATAGGAGCCGCGGCTACACCTTC. This translates into CASSLGDRSRGYTF.

The chain has TRBV5-1 and TRBJ2-5; 9 nucleotides line up with TRBD1. The germline V gene encodes CDR1 SGHRS and CDR2 YFSETQ. V lost 7 bases to trimming and J lost 4 bases; unmatched junction nucleotides: 8. This CDR3 is 14 amino acids long. Here the CDR3 reads CASRKQGALETQYF. In nucleotides, the CDR3 is TGCGCCAGCCGAAAACAGGGGGCGTTAGAGACCCAGTACTTC.

The gene calls are TRBV11-1 and TRBJ1-1; D is possibly TRBD1 (6 bases). Trimming cost V 0 bases and J 6 bases, with 14 bases left between them. The CDR3 is 15 residues long. Germline CDR1 SGHAT, CDR2 FQDESV (reference sequence). CDR3 sequence (DNA): TGTGCCAGCAGCTTAGCGATCCGGGGGGCCGCTGAAGCTTTCTTT. It codes for CASSLAIRGAAEAFF.

In the case of this clonotype: With a much larger clone just one base away, this may be a read error. The V gene is TRBV20-1, the J gene TRBJ1-2; D gene uncertain. The CDR3 is 12 amino acids. Germline V CDR1 and CDR2: DFQATT, SNEGSKA (reference sequence). CDR3 region: CSARVENYGYAF. The CDR3 DNA follows: TGCAGTGCTAGAGTAGAGAACTATGGCTACGCCTTC.

This clonotype was detected a few times. The chain employs TRBV5-8 and TRBJ2-3; D tentatively fits TRBD1 or TRBD2 (5 bases each). CDR3 length equals 14 residues. V was shortened by 6 bases and J by 0 bases, with 11 bases between the two germline ends. The germline gives CDR1 SGHTS, CDR2 YDEGEE. CDR3 amino acids: CASTRGGSTDTQYF. CDR3 coding DNA: TGTGCCAGCACCCGGGGCGGTAGCACAGATACGCAGTATTTT.

This clonotype has ten or more counts. V usage is TRBV24-1 and J usage is TRBJ2-1, with D perhaps TRBD1 (6 bases). The V end was cut by 2 bases, the J end by 5 bases, with 6 bases between. This CDR3 has 13 amino acids. From germline, CDR1 is KGHDR and CDR2 SFDVKD. This CDR3 reads CATSDWDNNEQFF. Here the CDR3 DNA reads TGTGCCACCAGTGATTGGGACAACAATGAGCAGTTCTTC.

In the case of this clonotype: A much larger clone lies one base from this, so it may be a read error. The chain carries TRBV11-2 and TRBJ1-6; 8 bases line up with TRBD1. Per the germline V gene, CDR1 is SGHAT and CDR2 is FQNNGV. The CDR3 extends over 15 amino acids. As DNA, the CDR3 is TGTGTCAGCAGCCCATGGACAGGGCAAAATTCACCCCTCCACTTT. Translated, it gives CVSSPWTGQNSPLHF.

The sample holds many counts of this clonotype. The V gene is TRBV6-5, the J gene TRBJ1-2, with D uncertain. V was cut by 6 bases and J by 0 bases, with 11 bases left in between. Germline lookup yields CDR1 MNHEY and CDR2 SVGAGI. The length of the CDR3 is 14 residues. The CDR3 protein is CASRFSTANYGYTF. CDR3 in DNA: TGTGCCAGCAGATTTTCGACCGCTAACTATGGCTACACCTTC.

This clonotype was counted between two and nine times. The V gene is TRBV18, the J gene TRBJ1-2; 7 bases map to TRBD1. The germline CDR1 and CDR2 sequences are KGHSH and LQKENI. J gave up 4 bases and V 3 bases, and 2 bases lay outside the gene matches. CDR3 length: 13 amino acids. The DNA of the CDR3 is TGTGCCAGCTCACCGACAGGGACCTATGGCTACACCTTC. Its protein product is CASSPTGTYGYTF.

This clonotype has just a few counts. The chain combines TRBV7-7 with TRBJ1-5; the D is unclear. Trimming pared 5 bases from V and 1 base from J, leaving 12 bases between. Germline V lookup: CDR1 SSHAT, CDR2 FNYEAQ (reference sequence). The CDR3 contains 15 residues. CDR3 sequence reads: CASSQTGSSNQPQHF. As DNA, the CDR3 is TGTGCCAGCAGCCAAACGGGGTCCAGCAATCAGCCCCAGCATTTT. Based on the CDR3 plus reference TRBV7-7 and TRBJ1-5, the full variable domain is GAGVSQSPRYKVTKRGQDVTLRCDPISSHATLYWYQQALGQGPEFLTYFNYEAQPDKSGLPSDRFSAERPEGSISTLTIQRTEQRDSAMYRCASSQTGSSNQPQHFGDGTRLSIL.

This clonotype has more than one count but fewer than ten. V is TRBV3-1 and J is TRBJ2-1; D not certain. The CDR3 totals 14 residues. The germline V gene has CDR1 LGHDT and CDR2 YNNKEL (reference sequence). The ends were cut back, 6 bases at V and 2 bases at J, with 11 bases in the middle. CDR3 sequence (DNA): TGTGCCAGCAGTGTACCCCAGGCCTACAATGAGCAGTTCTTC. This encodes CASSVPQAYNEQFF.

This clonotype was detected many times. This chain uses TRBV6-1 with TRBJ2-3, with a weak D call TRBD2 (6 bases). The length of the CDR3 is 14 residues. The V gene lost 7 bases and the J gene lost 3 bases, with 14 bases spanning the gap. The germline CDR1 and CDR2 sequences are MNHNS and SASEGT. Written as DNA, the CDR3 is TGTGCCAGCACGAAAGAGGCGGGGACAGATACGCAGTATTTT. Translation: CASTKEAGTDTQYF.

This clonotype has only a few counts. The chain uses TRBV7-3 and TRBJ2-2, with 10 positions matching TRBD1. Germline V gene lookup returns CDR1 SGHTA and CDR2 FQGTGA. J lost 7 bases, V lost 4 bases, and 6 bases had no gene match. The CDR3 is 15 residues long. The CDR3 DNA reads as TGTGCCAGCAGCTCAAGGACAGGGGGGAGCGGGGAGCTGTTTTTT. Its translation: CASSSRTGGSGELFF.

This clonotype was detected many times. The J gene is TRBJ1-3, the V gene TRBV2; TRBD1 is a possible D gene (5 bases). Germline V gene lookup returns CDR1 SNHLY and CDR2 FYNNEI. V lost 6 bases to trimming and J lost 2 bases, with 11 bases between them. The CDR3 extends over 14 amino acids. Here the CDR3 reads CASSAGTAGNTIYF. CDR3 DNA sequence: TGTGCCAGCAGCGCCGGGACGGCTGGAAACACCATATATTTT. Based on the CDR3 plus reference TRBV2 and TRBJ1-3, the full variable domain is EPEVTQTPSHQVTQMGQEVILRCVPISNHLYFYWYRQILGQKVEFLVSFYNNEISEKSEIFDDQFSVERPDGSNFTLKIRSTKLEDSAMYFCASSAGTAGNTIYFGEGSWLTVV.

This clonotype was counted many times. The V and J genes are TRBV5-5 and TRBJ2-7; D might be TRBD1 (6 bases). The CDR3 covers 14 residues. Deletions cut 3 bases from V and 4 bases from J, with 14 bases between. CDR1 and CDR2 (germline): SGHKS, YYEKEE (reference sequence). The DNA for the CDR3 is TGTGCCAGCAGCTCCCGGGACAAACCATACGAGCAGTACTTC. It is translated as CASSSRDKPYEQYF.

This clonotype occurred many times. The chain recombines TRBV11-2 with TRBJ2-7; D unresolved. Germline V gene lookup returns CDR1 SGHAT and CDR2 FQNNGV. This CDR3 is built from 15 residues. Trimming cost V 0 bases and J 3 bases, with 12 bases left between them. CDR3 coding DNA: TGTGCCAGCAGCTTAGATCGCCAGAGTGGCTACGAGCAGTACTTC. Its protein is CASSLDRQSGYEQYF.

This clonotype was detected many times. The chain links TRBV20-1 to TRBJ2-7, with 10 bases that match TRBD1. Losses at the gene ends were 1 base for V and 4 bases for J; bases not matched to a gene: 10. The CDR3 is made up of 16 amino acids. CDR1 and CDR2 from the germline V gene are DFQATT and SNEGSKA (reference sequence). In nucleotides, the CDR3 is TGCAGTGCTAGAGTAGTAATGCGGGACAGGGGTTACGAGCAGTACTTC. It codes for CSARVVMRDRGYEQYF.

This clonotype was seen just once. Being one base from a much bigger clone, this may be a read error. The rearrangement links TRBV19 to TRBJ2-2; D may correspond to TRBD1 or TRBD2 (5 bases each). Germline lookup yields CDR1 LNHDA and CDR2 SQIVND (reference sequence). This CDR3 spans 16 amino acids. CDR3 sequence reads: CASNPRSQGSAGELVF. As DNA, the CDR3 is TGTGCCAGTAATCCGAGATCGCAGGGCTCGGCCGGGGAGCTGGTTTTT.

This clonotype was observed a handful of times. The rearrangement joins TRBV30 to TRBJ1-1; D perhaps matches TRBD1 (5 bases). Germline CDR1 is GTSNPN and CDR2 is SVGIG (reference sequence). There are 14 residues in the CDR3. The V end lost 5 bases, the J end lost 0 bases, and 13 bases lay between the germline ends. CDR3 in amino acids: CAWSSGLVNTEAFF. The CDR3 coding sequence is TGTGCCTGGTCATCGGGGCTGGTGAACACTGAAGCTTTCTTT. The full variable domain, its missing parts supplied by reference TRBV30 and TRBJ1-1, is SQTIHQWPATLVQPVGSPLSLECTVEGTSNPNLYWYRQAAGRGLQLLFYSVGIGQISSEVPQNLSASRPQDRQFILSSKKLLLSDSGFYLCAWSSGLVNTEAFFGQGTRLTVV.

This clonotype was recorded many times. The V call is TRBV7-2, the J call TRBJ2-1, with TRBD2 matching over 7 bases. The V segment lost 7 bases and the J segment 13 bases; nucleotides outside the gene matches: 13. Germline CDR1 SGHTA, CDR2 FQGNSA. The CDR3 runs 13 residues. The chain's CDR3 is CASTFHGLAAQFF. DNA of the CDR3: TGTGCCAGCACCTTTCATGGGCTAGCGGCCCAGTTCTTC.

Turning to this clonotype: A read error may account for a junction end that differs from germline. The chain is built from TRBV2 and TRBJ2-3; no firm D call. CDR3 length: 12 amino acids. Germline values: CDR1 SNHLY, CDR2 FYNNEI. The CDR3 DNA is TGTGCCTGCAGCTCCGGGACAGATACGCAGTATTTT. It translates to CACSSGTDTQYF.